Listed below are T cell receptor beta chains from one sample, sequenced in a study of OX40 agonist ivuxolimab in advanced cancers. Method: immunoSEQ multiplex PCR; TCRdb's copy keeps in-frame clones and lacks some. Of about 60,000 clones listed, about nine tenths were seen once; the top ten hold 2.8%. The sample was CD4+ or CD8+ T cells sorted from blood, taken in a trial of the OX40 agonist ivuxolimab. The source is an adult with an advanced solid tumor such as melanoma, head and neck, liver or kidney cancer. CDR3s include the opening cysteine and the closing phenylalanine or tryptophan. The D gene is left open where the match is weak. Rows give clone size only sometimes, using once, few, many, or a class for an expanded clone.

J: TRBJ2-7; size: NA; D: NA; length: 11; V: TRBV15; DNA: TGTGCCACCAGGGGAGGCTACGAGCAGTACTTC; CDR3: CATRGGYEQYF
J: TRBJ2-3; size: NA; D: NA; length: 14; V: TRBV10-2; DNA: TGCGCCAGCAGTGAGTCCGGGCTGGGACATACGCAGTATTTT; CDR3: CASSESGLGHTQYF
J: TRBJ1-3; size: NA; D: NA; length: 16; V: TRBV4-2; DNA: TGTGCCAGCAGCCAAGCCAAGGTGGCGTCTGGAAACACCATATATTTT; CDR3: CASSQAKVASGNTIYF
J: TRBJ2-3; size: NA; D: TRBD2; length: 15; V: TRBV10-3; DNA: TGTGCCATCAGTGGCGGGACTAGCGGGACAGATACGCAGTATTTT; CDR3: CAISGGTSGTDTQYF
J: TRBJ1-1; size: NA; D: NA; length: 14; V: TRBV5-8; DNA: TGTGCCAGCAGCTTGATTTGGGTGGGCACTGAAGCTTTCTTT; CDR3: CASSLIWVGTEAFF
J: TRBJ2-2; size: NA; D: TRBD2; length: 16; V: TRBV7-2; DNA: TGTGCCAGCAGCTTGAATGGACTAGCGAACACCGGGGAGCTGTTTTTT; CDR3: CASSLNGLANTGELFF
J: TRBJ1-3; size: NA; D: TRBD1; length: 16; V: TRBV7-2; DNA: TGTGCCAGCAGCTTAGTGTGGACAGGCGAAGGAAACACCATATATTTT; CDR3: CASSLVWTGEGNTIYF
J: TRBJ1-4; size: NA; D: NA; length: 15; V: TRBV19; DNA: TGTGCCAGTAACACCCAAGGGTCAACTAATGAAAAACTGTTTTTT; CDR3: CASNTQGSTNEKLFF
J: TRBJ2-3; size: NA; D: NA; length: 13; V: TRBV4-2; DNA: TGTGCCAGCAGCCCCCGGACGAGGGGTACGCAGTATTTT; CDR3: CASSPRTRGTQYF
J: TRBJ1-6; size: NA; D: TRBD1; length: 13; V: TRBV19; DNA: TGTGCCAGCCGGGACAGGGAAGCTTCACCCCTCCACTTT; CDR3: CASRDREASPLHF
J: TRBJ2-7; size: NA; D: NA; length: 21; V: TRBV5-1; DNA: TGCGCCAGGGACCGAGTTTTAGGGGCCAGCGGGCCGGTGAAGGGGTCCTACGAGCAGTACTTC; CDR3: CARDRVLGASGPVKGSYEQYF
J: TRBJ2-7; size: NA; D: NA; length: 13; V: TRBV27; DNA: TGTGCCAGCAGAAGACAGGTCTCCTACGAGCAGTACTTC; CDR3: CASRRQVSYEQYF
J: TRBJ1-1; size: NA; D: TRBD1; length: 15; V: TRBV4-3; DNA: TGCGCCAGCAGCCAAGATCTTGGGACAGTGACTGAAGCTTTCTTT; CDR3: CASSQDLGTVTEAFF
J: TRBJ2-5; size: NA; D: TRBD2; length: 15; V: TRBV2; DNA: TGTGCCAGCAGTCGACAGCGGGAGGGGCGTGAGACCCAGTACTTC; CDR3: CASSRQREGRETQYF
J: TRBJ1-5; size: few; D: NA; length: 12; V: TRBV29-1; DNA: TGCAGCGCCATTTATAGCAATCAGCCCCAGCATTTT; CDR3: CSAIYSNQPQHF
J: TRBJ1-5; size: few; D: TRBD1; length: 17; V: TRBV15; DNA: TGTGCCACCAGCAGAGGAGGGACAGGGGGTGGCAATCAGCCCCAGCATTTT; CDR3: CATSRGGTGGGNQPQHF
J: TRBJ2-5; size: once; D: NA; length: 13; V: TRBV19; DNA: TGTGCCAGTACTTCTGCAGGCCAAGAGACCCAGTACTTC; CDR3: CASTSAGQETQYF
J: TRBJ2-6; size: NA; D: NA; length: 13; V: TRBV6-1; DNA: TGTGCCAGCAGTGTCGCCGGGGCCAACGTCCTGACTTTC; CDR3: CASSVAGANVLTF
J: TRBJ1-4; size: NA; D: NA; length: 16; V: TRBV4-3; DNA: NA; CDR3: CASSQSVGQGAPTSAF
J: TRBJ1-4; size: NA; D: NA; length: 13; V: TRBV29-1; DNA: TGCAGCGTTGAATCCGGGGTTGGTGAAAAACTGTTTTTT; CDR3: CSVESGVGEKLFF
J: TRBJ2-5; size: NA; D: TRBD2; length: 19; V: TRBV27; DNA: TGTGCCAGCAATCCCTACCCGGGACTAGCGGGAGGGTACCAAGAGACCCAGTACTTC; CDR3: CASNPYPGLAGGYQETQYF
J: TRBJ2-5; size: NA; D: NA; length: 17; V: TRBV7-2; DNA: TGTGCCAGCAGCTTAGAAGGCTACAGAACGTACCAAGAGACCCAGTACTTC; CDR3: CASSLEGYRTYQETQYF
J: TRBJ1-5; size: medium-sized; D: NA; length: 15; V: TRBV28; DNA: TGTGCCAGCAGTTTAGGACAGTCACACAATCAGCCCCAGCATTTT; CDR3: CASSLGQSHNQPQHF
J: TRBJ2-1; size: NA; D: NA; length: 14; V: TRBV2; DNA: TGTGCCAGCAACCCCAGGGGATCCTACAATGAGCAGTTCTTC; CDR3: CASNPRGSYNEQFF
J: TRBJ2-5; size: NA; D: NA; length: 13; V: TRBV21-1; DNA: TGTGCCTTTCCTAGCGGGAGCCAAGAGACCCAGTACTTC; CDR3: CAFPSGSQETQYF
J: TRBJ1-5; size: NA; D: TRBD1; length: 14; V: TRBV28; DNA: TGTGCCAGCGGAGATACAGGGGGTCGCCAGCCCCAGCATTTT; CDR3: CASGDTGGRQPQHF
J: TRBJ2-1; size: NA; D: NA; length: 14; V: TRBV9; DNA: TGTGCCAGCAGCACCGCGGGACACATGGATGAGCAGTTCTTC; CDR3: CASSTAGHMDEQFF
J: TRBJ1-2; size: NA; D: TRBD1; length: 12; V: TRBV6-6; DNA: TGTGCCAGCGGGGACAGCTTCTATGGCTACACCTTC; CDR3: CASGDSFYGYTF
J: TRBJ1-5; size: NA; D: NA; length: 12; V: TRBV6-6; DNA: TGTGCCAGCAGCCGAGACACTGGGCCCCAGCATTTT; CDR3: CASSRDTGPQHF
J: TRBJ2-5; size: few; D: NA; length: 14; V: TRBV6-1; DNA: TGTGCCAGCAGTGAAAGGTACGACCAAGAGACCCAGTACTTC; CDR3: CASSERYDQETQYF
J: TRBJ2-7; size: NA; D: NA; length: 15; V: TRBV10-3; DNA: TGTGCCATCAGTGAGGTGGGACATCCCTCCTACGAGCAGTACTTC; CDR3: CAISEVGHPSYEQYF
J: TRBJ1-3; size: once; D: NA; length: 17; V: TRBV7-9; DNA: TGTGCCAGCAGCCCGCGACGGGGAAGTCTCTCTGGAAACACCATATATTTT; CDR3: CASSPRRGSLSGNTIYF
J: TRBJ2-6; size: NA; D: NA; length: 17; V: TRBV5-6; DNA: TGTGCCAGCAGCTTGGAGATGCTAATCTCTGGGGCCAACGTCCTGACTTTC; CDR3: CASSLEMLISGANVLTF
J: TRBJ1-5; size: NA; D: NA; length: 16; V: TRBV7-2; DNA: TGTGCCAGCAGCTTAGTGACAGGAAGTAGCAATCAGCCCCAGCATTTT; CDR3: CASSLVTGSSNQPQHF
J: TRBJ1-2; size: NA; D: NA; length: 13; V: TRBV15; DNA: TGTGCCACCAGCATACTTGGGGGGTATGGCTACACCTTC; CDR3: CATSILGGYGYTF